Listed below are T cell receptor beta chains from one sample, sequenced in a study of response to subunit inactivated influenza vaccine. TCRdb re-derived calls from the RT-PCR reads in MiXCR, one entry per CDR3 protein. The repertoire holds more than 400,000 distinct CDR3 sequences, with 9.5% to 12% as singletons. The sample here was PBMCs from blood, taken roughly 47 days after vaccination. These receptors all come from a man in his forties or fifties who received an inactivated influenza vaccine. Each CDR3 is given with its conserved first and last residue. D genes are given only for firm matches. Size is omitted from some rows. Given values are once, few, many or a class for expanded clones.

CDR3aa	CDR3nt	abundance	d_gene	v_gene	j_gene
CASSLRADSYEQYF	TGTGCCAGCAGCTTAAGAGCCGACAGCTACGAGCAGTACTTC	many	NA	TRBV7-9	TRBJ2-7
CASSLASDRGGNTIYF	TGCGCCAGCAGCTTGGCCTCGGACAGGGGTGGAAACACCATATATTTT	NA	TRBD1	TRBV5-1	TRBJ1-3
CSARDFQRVGYEQYF	TGCAGTGCTAGAGATTTCCAGCGGGTCGGCTACGAGCAGTACTTC	NA	NA	TRBV20-1	TRBJ2-7
CASSQFPRQGRGEQYF	TGCGCCAGCAGCCAATTTCCCAGACAGGGAAGGGGCGAGCAGTACTTC	few	TRBD1	TRBV4-1	TRBJ2-7
CASTNGGHEQYF	TGTGCCAGCACCAACGGGGGGCATGAGCAGTACTTC	many	NA	TRBV6-2/TRBV6-3	TRBJ2-7
CSVLGGGHNEQFF	TGCAGCGTTCTAGGCGGAGGCCACAATGAGCAGTTCTTC	many	NA	TRBV29-1	TRBJ2-1
CASSLNRVPYEQYF	TGCGCCAGCAGCTTGAACAGGGTGCCCTACGAGCAGTACTTC	few	NA	TRBV5-1	TRBJ2-7
CASRGLAFNEKFF	TGTGCCAGCAGGGGACTAGCGTTCAATGAGAAGTTCTTC	NA	TRBD2	TRBV2	TRBJ2-1
CASSYLQANTGELFF	TGCGCCAGCAGCTATTTACAGGCGAACACCGGGGAGCTGTTTTTT	few	NA	TRBV5-1	TRBJ2-2
CASSQPRDTLADTQYF	TGTGCCAGCAGCCAACCGCGGGACACCCTTGCAGATACGCAGTATTTT	NA	NA	TRBV7-9	TRBJ2-3
CASSFGTGTDTQYF	TGTGCCAGCAGCTTCGGGACAGGGACAGATACGCAGTATTTT	many	TRBD1	TRBV7-9	TRBJ2-3
CASRPLTTSDGELFF	TGCGCCAGCAGGCCTTTGACAACTTCGGACGGGGAGCTGTTTTTT	NA	NA	TRBV10-2	TRBJ2-2
CASSPYSGRAVLQFF	TGTGCCAGCAGTCCTTATAGCGGGAGGGCCGTCCTACAGTTCTTC	NA	TRBD2	TRBV6-2/TRBV6-3	TRBJ2-1
CASSQGGQGIGQPQHF	TGCGCCAGCAGCCAAGGTGGACAGGGTATAGGTCAGCCCCAGCATTTT	few	TRBD1	TRBV4-1	TRBJ1-5
CASTFGRGSANTEAFF	TGCGCCAGCACCTTCGGAAGGGGGTCCGCGAACACTGAAGCTTTCTTT	NA	NA	TRBV5-1	TRBJ1-1
CASRSDRGALNEQFF	TGTGCCAGCAGGAGCGACAGGGGCGCCCTTAATGAGCAGTTCTTC	few	TRBD1	TRBV6-5	TRBJ2-1
CAISLDPIVGPQHF	TGTGCCATCAGCTTAGACCCAATAGTAGGGCCCCAGCATTTT	NA	NA	TRBV10-3	TRBJ1-5
CSAQNPEGYGYTF	TGCAGTGCTCAGAACCCGGAGGGGTATGGCTACACCTTC	many	NA	TRBV20-1	TRBJ1-2
CASSQLLSYEQYF	TGTGCCAGCAGCCAACTGCTGTCTTACGAGCAGTACTTC	many	NA	TRBV3-1	TRBJ2-7
CASSPATNEKLFF	TGTGCCAGCAGCCCAGCAACTAATGAAAAACTGTTTTTT	few	NA	TRBV5-4	TRBJ1-4